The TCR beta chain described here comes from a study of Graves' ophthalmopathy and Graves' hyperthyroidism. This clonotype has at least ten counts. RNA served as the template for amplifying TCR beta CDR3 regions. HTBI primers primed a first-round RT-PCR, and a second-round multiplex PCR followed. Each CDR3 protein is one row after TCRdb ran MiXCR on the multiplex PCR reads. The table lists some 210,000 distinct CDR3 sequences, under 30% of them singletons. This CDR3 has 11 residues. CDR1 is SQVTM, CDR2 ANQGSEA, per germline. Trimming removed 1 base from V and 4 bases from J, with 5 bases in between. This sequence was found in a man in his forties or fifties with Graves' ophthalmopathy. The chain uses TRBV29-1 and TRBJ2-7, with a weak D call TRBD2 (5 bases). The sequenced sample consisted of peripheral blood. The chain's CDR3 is CSVEAGYEQYF. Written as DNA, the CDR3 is TGCAGCGTTGAAGCGGGGTACGAGCAGTACTTC.